This TCR beta chain emerged from a study of blood T cell repertoires in COVID-19. Study as a whole: Spain, Italy and the United States supplied samples that represented acute and convalescent COVID-19.

V lost 6 bases and J lost 0, with 11 bases in between. The CDR3 is 14 amino acids. CDR1 MNHEY and CDR2 SMNVEV come from the germline V gene (reference sequence). As originally analysed: The authors estimated nucleated cell counts from reference gene primer amplification. Clones were read by immunoSEQ multiplex PCR, and TCRdb kept only the in-frame ones, dropping some. From that table come the V and J calls and clone size; the DNA was used to work out D and trimming. This sample yields 300,000 to 500,000 clones, of which roughly 88% are seen a single time; around 1.9% belongs to the top ten. V usage is TRBV27 and J usage is TRBJ1-2, with D possibly TRBD1 on 6 matching bases. The sample consisted of PBMCs or T cells enriched from blood (not recorded which). The sequence was collected from a woman aged 40 to 50 with acute COVID-19. CDR3 residues: CASRETGPNYGYTF. CDR3 DNA sequence: TGTGCCAGCAGGGAGACAGGACCTAACTATGGCTACACCTTC.